This note documents a single T cell receptor beta chain sequence. The data belong to a study of blood T cell repertoires in COVID-19. Study context: PBMCs, B-cell-depleted T cells, or T cells were the source of the cDNA or gDNA that made up the material.

Clones were sequenced by immunoSEQ multiplex PCR, and TCRdb holds only the in-frame ones, with some missing. This table has about 290,000 clones, about nine tenths appearing once. Germline V lookup: CDR1 MGHDK, CDR2 SYGVNS. V dropped 7 bases and J dropped 7; count of bases not matched to a gene: 12. The CDR3 runs 16 residues. The TCR sequence derives from a woman aged 40 to 50 who had recovered from COVID-19. The sample taken for sequencing was PBMCs or T cells enriched from blood (not recorded which). The chain couples TRBV25-1 to TRBJ1-5, with 11 bases aligning to TRBD1. Here the CDR3 reads CASNPRDRGMEQPQHF. Here the CDR3 DNA reads TGTGCCAGCAATCCTCGGGACAGGGGGATGGAACAGCCCCAGCATTTT.